These T cell receptor beta chains were read from a single sample in a study of cytomegalovirus exposure and HLA in healthy donors. The protocol was immunoSEQ multiplex PCR, while the TCRdb copy is restricted to in-frame clones and leaves out a portion. The sample comprises some 150,000 clones, less than 85% of which are singletons, and roughly 4.5% rests with the top ten. Material: PBMCs. These receptors came from a man younger than 35 in good health and CMV-seropositive. CDR3s include the opening cysteine and the closing phenylalanine or tryptophan. The order of the fields is J gene, V gene, CDR3 protein.

J gene: TRBJ2-7; V gene: TRBV6-1; CDR3 protein: CASSEATVFSYEQYF
J gene: TRBJ2-7; V gene: TRBV7-9; CDR3 protein: CASSYLKRTGAYEQYF
J gene: TRBJ1-1; V gene: TRBV6-5; CDR3 protein: CASSYSGQINTEAFF
J gene: TRBJ2-7; V gene: TRBV4-2; CDR3 protein: CASRPRGSSYEQYF
J gene: TRBJ2-7; V gene: TRBV6-4; CDR3 protein: CASSAQREDSRPDEQYF
J gene: TRBJ1-1; V gene: TRBV5-6; CDR3 protein: CASRPIGPGNTEAFF
J gene: TRBJ2-7; V gene: TRBV28; CDR3 protein: CASSLLTYEQYF
J gene: TRBJ2-2; V gene: TRBV27; CDR3 protein: CASSLSPRPNGGELFF
J gene: TRBJ2-7; V gene: TRBV2; CDR3 protein: CASSKAAGGPYEQYF
J gene: TRBJ1-2; V gene: TRBV15; CDR3 protein: CATSRDRGASIDGYTF
J gene: TRBJ1-4; V gene: TRBV28; CDR3 protein: CASRSRGENEKLFF
J gene: TRBJ2-7; V gene: TRBV18; CDR3 protein: CASSPKQGAGEQYF
J gene: TRBJ2-2; V gene: TRBV27; CDR3 protein: CASSLFSGANTGELFF
J gene: TRBJ2-7; V gene: TRBV28; CDR3 protein: CASSLLGDRGHEQYF
J gene: TRBJ2-7; V gene: TRBV19; CDR3 protein: CASSAGGRPYEQYF
J gene: TRBJ1-2; V gene: TRBV14; CDR3 protein: CASSPIDRTAYGYTF
J gene: TRBJ1-5; V gene: TRBV27; CDR3 protein: CASSLASGTGGARSQPQHF
J gene: TRBJ2-2; V gene: TRBV2; CDR3 protein: CASTLGQLVNTGELFF
J gene: TRBJ2-7; V gene: TRBV14; CDR3 protein: CASSQFVAASYEQYF
J gene: TRBJ1-2; V gene: TRBV15; CDR3 protein: CATSREGQGNYGYTF
J gene: TRBJ2-1; V gene: TRBV10-2; CDR3 protein: CASISRLADEQFF
J gene: TRBJ2-2; V gene: TRBV5-1; CDR3 protein: CASSLRENTGELFF
J gene: TRBJ2-1; V gene: TRBV7-7; CDR3 protein: CASSLVGGGNEQFF
J gene: TRBJ2-7; V gene: TRBV5-1; CDR3 protein: CASSAGTSLTYEQYF
J gene: TRBJ1-6; V gene: TRBV6-5; CDR3 protein: CASNPGINSPLHF
J gene: TRBJ2-3; V gene: TRBV2; CDR3 protein: CASSTGQVGVAQYF
J gene: TRBJ1-1; V gene: TRBV2; CDR3 protein: CASSGQGDTEAFF
J gene: TRBJ2-1; V gene: TRBV9; CDR3 protein: CASSVGVAGEYNEQFF
J gene: TRBJ1-5; V gene: TRBV7-9; CDR3 protein: CSSSLYEDQPQHF
J gene: TRBJ2-1; V gene: TRBV9; CDR3 protein: CASGRYGNEQFF
J gene: TRBJ1-1; V gene: TRBV19; CDR3 protein: CASKVGRVHTEAFF
J gene: TRBJ2-3; V gene: TRBV27; CDR3 protein: CASRQGQGPDTQYF
J gene: TRBJ2-1; V gene: TRBV7-7; CDR3 protein: CASSVDRAGEQFF
J gene: TRBJ1-5; V gene: TRBV7-6; CDR3 protein: CASSLNPEVKPQHF
J gene: TRBJ1-2; V gene: TRBV7-9; CDR3 protein: CASSLPWGQGDYGYTF
J gene: TRBJ2-5; V gene: TRBV7-9; CDR3 protein: CASSLELRETQYF
J gene: TRBJ2-7; V gene: TRBV6-1; CDR3 protein: CASSEVGTGGYEQYF
J gene: TRBJ2-5; V gene: TRBV18; CDR3 protein: CASQTGKRQETQYF
J gene: TRBJ1-2; V gene: TRBV21-1; CDR3 protein: CASSPSYGYTF
J gene: TRBJ1-3; V gene: TRBV6-1; CDR3 protein: CAQGQYKSSGNTIYF
J gene: TRBJ1-4; V gene: TRBV4-1; CDR3 protein: CASSQGDRGPGREKLFF
J gene: TRBJ1-1; V gene: TRBV7-9; CDR3 protein: CASNQLATEAFF
J gene: TRBJ1-1; V gene: TRBV2; CDR3 protein: CASSEVNRGDRNTEAFF
J gene: TRBJ2-3; V gene: TRBV7-2; CDR3 protein: CASSQKLAGANTQYF
J gene: TRBJ1-4; V gene: TRBV6-5; CDR3 protein: CASSYSPPGTNEKLFF
J gene: TRBJ1-1; V gene: TRBV5-1; CDR3 protein: CASSLNPTSSMNTEAFF